Shown below are 20 T cell receptor beta chains from a single sample sequenced in a study of post-analysis software for immune sequencing data. The TCR beta cDNA libraries carried unique molecular identifiers. Using its own MiXCR run on the PCR reads, TCRdb lists one record per CDR3 protein. The sample lists approximately 180,000 distinct CDR3 sequences, over 25% occurring once. Broader study findings: Included in a set of about 5 TRBV segments more frequent in patients than controls were TRBV5-6, TRBV5-1 and TRBV20-1.

Antigens of these TCRs are unknown. Sample: blood. The receptors shown here come from a girl aged 10 to 17 with multiple sclerosis.

Turning to this clonotype: A single base separates this from a much larger clone, so it may be a read error. The gene calls are TRBV7-6 and TRBJ2-1, with 14 bases aligning to TRBD2. Germline lookup yields CDR1 SGHVS and CDR2 FNYEAQ. This CDR3 has 20 residues. As DNA, the CDR3 is TGTGCCGGCAGCCCGGGACTAGCGGGAGATAGGGCGTTCTCCTACAATGAGCAGTTCTTC. Amino acids: CAGSPGLAGDRAFSYNEQFF. Filled out from reference TRBV7-6 and TRBJ2-1, the complete variable domain reads GAGVSQSPRYKVTKRGQDVALRCDPISGHVSLYWYRQALGQGPEFLTYFNYEAQQDKSGLPNDRFSAERPEGSISTLTIQRTEQRDSAMYRCAGSPGLAGDRAFSYNEQFFGPGTRLTVL.

The chain links TRBV10-3 to TRBJ1-2; the D gene is possibly TRBD1 (6 bases). The germline gives CDR1 ENHRY, CDR2 SYGVKD. With 8 bases removed from V and 8 bases from J, the gap between germline ends came to 12 bases. CDR3 length: 11 amino acids. The CDR3 DNA sequence: TGTGCCATCGGCCAGGGGACCGGCTACACCTTC. Residues: CAIGQGTGYTF.

This clonotype has only a few counts. The gene calls are TRBV7-2 and TRBJ2-1; D not certain. Trimming removed 6 bases at V and 8 bases at J, with 11 bases between. The germline CDR1 and CDR2 sequences are SGHTA and FQGNSA. The CDR3 has 12 residues. The CDR3 reads CASSSSIYEQFF. CDR3 coding DNA: TGTGCCAGCAGTTCAAGCATCTATGAGCAGTTCTTC.

V is TRBV20-1 and J is TRBJ2-2, with D perhaps matching TRBD2 (6 bases). Germline CDR1 and CDR2: DFQATT and SNEGSKA (reference sequence). This CDR3 contains 16 residues. The V gene lost 3 bases and the J gene lost 0 bases, with 14 bases spanning the gap. CDR3 sequence reads: CSASDCRDSNTGELFF. For the CDR3, the DNA is TGCAGTGCTAGCGACTGCCGGGACTCGAACACCGGGGAGCTGTTTTTT.

This chain connects TRBV10-2 to TRBJ1-2; D might be TRBD1 (6 bases). The CDR3 loop spans 14 amino acids. V dropped 10 bases and J dropped 10 bases, with 25 bases sitting between them. Germline CDR1 reads WSHSY; CDR2 reads SAAADI. The CDR3, as DNA: TGCGCCACCACCGGCGGGGGGCTTGTGGGGGACTACACCTTC. Translated: CATTGGGLVGDYTF.

This clonotype was seen many times. This chain connects TRBV7-6 to TRBJ2-3; D unresolved. The CDR3 loop spans 13 amino acids. Germline V gene sequence: CDR1 SGHVS, CDR2 FNYEAQ. V lost 1 base and J lost 10, with 12 bases in between. The CDR3 sequence: CASSLVITRAQYF. The CDR3 DNA sequence: TGTGCCAGCAGCTTAGTGATTACACGCGCGCAGTATTTT.

The chain employs TRBV19 and TRBJ2-4; D might be TRBD1 (5 bases). CDR1 is LNHDA, CDR2 SQIVND, per germline (reference sequence). Trimming removed 6 bases at V and 7 bases at J, with 10 bases between. The CDR3 sequence is 12 residues long. The CDR3 is CASREQDNIQYF. The CDR3, as DNA: TGTGCCAGTAGGGAACAGGATAACATTCAGTACTTC.

This clonotype was seen a handful of times. The chain links TRBV5-1 to TRBJ1-2; D is unresolved. Germline loops: CDR1 SGHRS, CDR2 YFSETQ. V lost 3 bases and J 6 bases, leaving 12 bases between the germline ends. This CDR3 region has 13 residues. The CDR3 region is CASSSGYLNGYTF. In nucleotides, the CDR3 is TGCGCCAGCAGCTCGGGGTATCTGAATGGCTACACCTTC.

Turning to this clonotype: A read error may account for a junction end that differs from germline. The chain uses TRBV6-5 and TRBJ1-3, with D unresolved. Germline values: CDR1 MNHEY, CDR2 SVGAGI. This CDR3 region has 16 residues. CDR3 in DNA: TGTGCCAGCAGTTACTCTTTTGCCACGTCTGGAACCACCATATATTTT. It yields the protein CASSYSFATSGTTIYF.

In this sample, this clonotype turned up many times. This chain uses TRBV10-3 with TRBJ2-7; D gene uncertain. V was pared by 4 bases and J by 6 bases, with 13 bases between. The CDR3 spans 13 residues. The germline CDR1 and CDR2 sequences are ENHRY and SYGVKD. The CDR3 DNA follows: TGTGCCATCAGTGCAGTAGCTCCGGGCGAGCAGTACTTC. Protein: CAISAVAPGEQYF.

The V and J genes are TRBV7-6 and TRBJ2-5, with no clear D. The V end was cut by 0 bases, the J end by 11 bases, with 7 bases between. The CDR3 has 11 amino acids. In germline, CDR1 is SGHVS, CDR2 FNYEAQ. CDR3: CASSLANEQYF. The CDR3 DNA reads TGTGCCAGCAGCTTAGCCAATGAGCAGTACTTC.

This clonotype was seen a handful of times. CDR3 region: CSANARAGGNTGELFF. The DNA of the CDR3 is TGCAGTGCTAACGCCAGGGCGGGAGGCAACACCGGGGAGCTGTTTTTT. The genes are TRBV20-1 and TRBJ2-2; 8 bases are a match to TRBD2. In germline, CDR1 is DFQATT, CDR2 SNEGSKA (reference sequence). The CDR3 is made up of 16 amino acids. J gave up 2 bases and V 4 bases, and 9 bases lay outside the gene matches.

This clonotype was detected only a few times. The rearrangement uses TRBV5-1 and TRBJ2-5, with a weak D call TRBD1 (6 bases). Germline loops: CDR1 SGHRS, CDR2 YFSETQ. The CDR3 length is 16 residues. The V end lost 4 bases, the J end lost 5 bases, and 21 bases lay between the germline ends. CDR3 sequence (DNA): TGCGCCAGCAGCGCGTCCCAGGGCAGGGGTACGGAGACCCAGTACTTC. Its translation is CASSASQGRGTETQYF.

This clonotype has ten or more counts. V gene TRBV7-6 combines with J gene TRBJ2-7; 9 bases match TRBD1. The CDR3 length is 14 residues. Losses at the gene ends were 8 bases for V and 2 bases for J; bases not matched to a gene: 7. CDR1 is SGHVS and CDR2 is FNYEAQ in the germline V gene. The CDR3 protein is CASSGTGPTYEQYF. The CDR3, as DNA: TGTGCCAGCTCCGGGACAGGGCCAACCTACGAGCAGTACTTC.

This clonotype was seen more than once but under ten times. The CDR3 DNA is TGTGCCAGCAGCCAAGGGCCGCCGGGGGCGGGCTATGGCTACACCTTC. This sequence encodes CASSQGPPGAGYGYTF. J is TRBJ1-2 and V is TRBV14; D is possibly TRBD1 (6 bases). Germline CDR1 reads SGHDN; CDR2 reads FVKESK. Trimming left V 1 base short and J 4 bases short, with 16 bases between. The CDR3 is 16 amino acids.

The gene calls are TRBV7-3 and TRBJ2-2, with 10 bases matching TRBD2. After removal of 4 bases from V and 0 bases from J, the junction contained 2 bases not matched to a gene. The CDR3 extends over 16 amino acids. Germline V gene data show CDR1 as SGHTA and CDR2 as FQGTGA. This chain's CDR3 is CASSSTSGSNTGELFF. CDR3 coding DNA: TGTGCCAGCAGCTCGACTAGCGGGTCGAACACCGGGGAGCTGTTTTTT.

As for this clonotype: A much larger clone differs from this one at a single base, so this may be a read error. The genes are TRBV6-6 and TRBJ1-2, with D possibly being TRBD1 (5 bases). V shed 8 bases and J shed 8 bases, with 18 bases lying between them. CDR3 length: 13 amino acids. The V gene's germline CDR1 is MNHNY and CDR2 SVGAGI (reference sequence). The CDR3 bases are TGTGCCAGCCGGGACGGTCAATCGTGGGGCTACACCTTC. It yields the protein CASRDGQSWGYTF.

This clonotype appeared many times. The chain uses TRBV20-1 and TRBJ2-1; D remains unclear. The germline V gene encodes CDR1 DFQATT and CDR2 SNEGSKA (reference sequence). V gave up 2 bases and J gave up 0 bases, with 11 bases separating them. The CDR3 runs 15 residues. In DNA, the CDR3 is TGCAGTGCTAGACCTGCGGAGAGCTCCTACAATGAGCAGTTCTTC. As protein: CSARPAESSYNEQFF.

This clonotype was seen only a few times. The chain joins TRBV12-3 or TRBV12-4 to TRBJ1-5, with TRBD1 matching 8 bases. V was clipped by 7 bases and J by 4 bases; unmatched bases: 9. This CDR3 is built from 15 residues. In DNA form, the CDR3 reads TGTGCCAGCACCTCGACAGGGGCCATAAATCAGCCCCAGCATTTT. It encodes CASTSTGAINQPQHF.

The chain joins TRBV29-1 to TRBJ2-7, with 7 bases matching TRBD2. This CDR3 region has 15 residues. Per the germline V gene, CDR1 is SQVTM and CDR2 is ANQGSEA. Unmatched junction bases numbered 6, after V lost 1 base and J lost 0 bases. In nucleotides, the CDR3 is TGCAGCGTTGAAGGGGAGGGAGAGCGCTCCTACGAGCAGTACTTC. Protein product: CSVEGEGERSYEQYF.